This TCR beta chain is from a study of blood T cell repertoires in COVID-19. The overall study: Samples representing acute and convalescent COVID-19 were sourced from the United States, Italy and Spain. T cells, B-cell-depleted T cells, or PBMCs provided the cDNA or gDNA that served as material.

The CDR3 consists of 15 residues. The V end lost 6 bases, the J end lost 6 bases, and 18 bases lay between the germline ends. Germline CDR1 and CDR2: LNHDA and SQIVND (reference sequence). Study processing details: Cell counts per sample came from amplifying reference gene primers. Profiling relied on immunoSEQ multiplex PCR, and the TCRdb table lists in-frame clones only, not all of them. V, J and clone size reflect that table, while D and trimming were determined from the DNA. The table records approximately 300,000 clones, roughly 88% of them present only once. This rearrangement joins TRBV19 to TRBJ2-1; possible D gene TRBD2, 5 bases. The origin of this receptor is a woman aged 45-60 years with active or convalescent COVID-19. The sample taken for sequencing was peripheral blood. CDR3 amino acids: CASSSPVGVINEQFF. In DNA, the CDR3 is TGTGCCAGTAGCTCCCCCGTCGGGGTGATCAATGAGCAGTTCTTC.